This note documents a single T cell receptor (beta chain) sequence. This specimen belongs to a study of blood T cell repertoires in COVID-19. Study information: Samples taken during acute and convalescent COVID-19 were collected in the United States, Italy and Spain.

In the original analysis: Cell counts per sample came from amplifying reference gene primers. TCRdb's table, derived via immunoSEQ multiplex PCR, lists solely in-frame clones and lacks some. That table is the source of V, J and clone size, and D and trimming were worked out from the DNA. The top ten hold around 7.6% of the sample, which has roughly 170,000 clones, 84% seen once. CDR1 SGHVS and CDR2 FQNEAQ come from the germline V gene. The V and J ends lost 7 bases and 2 bases respectively, with 4 bases between them. This CDR3 comprises 11 residues. Specimen: peripheral blood. The origin of this receptor is a man in his forties or fifties who had recovered from COVID-19. The chain uses TRBV7-8 and TRBJ2-3; unclear D gene. CDR3 sequence: CASTHTDTQYF. The CDR3 bases are TGTGCCAGCACCCACACAGATACGCAGTATTTT.